Listed below are T cell receptor beta chains from one sample, sequenced in a study of regulatory T cells in long-lasting Graves disease. TCRdb re-derived calls from the multiplex PCR reads in MiXCR, one entry per CDR3 protein. The repertoire has approximately 290,000 distinct CDR3 sequences, roughly 21% of them found once; the top ten carry just over 55%. The material sequenced was peripheral blood mononuclear cells (PBMCs), taken when the disease was refractory, from a patient treated with antithyroid drugs. The source is a female donor with Graves disease. Each CDR3 is given with its conserved first and last residue. A D gene is named only where the DNA matches it firmly. Expanded clones are given a class, and other clones once, few, many or no size at all.

>TRBJ1-2|TRBV20-1|NA|NA
CSAQTPGYGYTF
TGCAGTGCTCAGACCCCGGGCTATGGCTACACCTTC
>TRBJ2-7|TRBV20-1|NA|many
CSARDHGRSSYEQYF
TGCAGTGCTAGAGATCACGGACGGAGCTCCTACGAGCAGTACTTC
>TRBJ2-7|TRBV6-1|TRBD1|many
CASSPLPGQGLDEQYF
TGTGCCAGCAGCCCCTTACCGGGACAGGGGCTTGACGAGCAGTACTTC
>TRBJ2-5|TRBV10-3|NA|few
CAIGETQYF
TGTGCCATCGGGGAGACCCAGTACTTC
>TRBJ2-5|TRBV12-3/TRBV12-4|TRBD1|many
CASRPQDRGETQYF
TGTGCCAGCAGACCCCAGGACAGGGGAGAGACCCAGTACTTC
>TRBJ1-1|TRBV6-5|TRBD1|many
CASSYSGGSTEAFF
TGTGCCAGCAGTTACTCAGGGGGCAGCACTGAAGCTTTCTTT
>TRBJ1-2|TRBV27|NA|few
CASSFDGLRYTF
TGTGCCAGCAGTTTCGATGGGCTGCGCTACACCTTC
>TRBJ2-7|TRBV4-1|TRBD2|NA
CASSQLGLAYEQYF
TGCGCCAGCAGCCAACTGGGACTAGCCTACGAGCAGTACTTC
>TRBJ2-5|TRBV11-2|NA|many
CASSLAPPETQYF
TGTGCCAGCAGCTTAGCGCCGCCCGAGACCCAGTACTTC
>TRBJ1-1|TRBV12-3/TRBV12-4|TRBD1|many
CASRGQANTEAFF
TGTGCCAGCCGGGGACAGGCGAACACTGAAGCTTTCTTT
>TRBJ2-5|TRBV7-2|TRBD2|many
CASSTPSGRGRETQYF
TGTGCCAGCAGCACGCCTAGCGGGAGGGGCCGGGAGACCCAGTACTTC
>TRBJ1-1|TRBV20-1|NA|many
CSARDGNTEAFF
TGCAGTGCTAGAGACGGGAACACTGAAGCTTTCTTT
>TRBJ2-5|TRBV7-2|NA|many
CASSFQSGHETQYF
TGTGCCAGCAGCTTTCAGTCTGGTCACGAGACCCAGTACTTC
>TRBJ2-6|TRBV4-3|NA|NA
CASSRLSGANVLTF
TGCGCCAGCAGCCGCCTCTCTGGGGCCAACGTCCTGACTTTC
>TRBJ1-3|TRBV6-5|NA|NA
CASSYLSTSGNTIYF
TGTGCCAGCAGTTACCTATCGACCTCTGGAAACACCATATATTTT
>TRBJ1-2|TRBV30|NA|many
CAWRTGDGYTF
TGTGCCTGGAGAACAGGCGATGGCTACACCTTC
>TRBJ2-7|TRBV7-2|TRBD2|many
CASSPISGSGYEQYF
TGTGCCAGCAGCCCCATAAGCGGGAGTGGGTACGAGCAGTACTTC
>TRBJ1-4|TRBV6-1|NA|NA
CASGWGRTNEKLFF
TGTGCCAGCGGGTGGGGCAGGACAAATGAAAAACTGTTTTTT
>TRBJ1-2|TRBV28|NA|many
CASSPTDAEGYTF
TGTGCCAGCAGTCCTACGGATGCCGAGGGCTACACCTTC
>TRBJ1-2|TRBV11-1|NA|many
CASSRDLFYVSVTYGYTF
TGTGCCAGCAGCAGGGACTTATTTTATGTGTCGGTGACGTATGGCTACACCTTC
>TRBJ2-7|TRBV28|NA|NA
CASSQHGTSYEQYF
TGTGCCAGCAGTCAACACGGGACTTCCTACGAGCAGTACTTC
>TRBJ1-1|TRBV4-3|NA|NA
CASSQEGWTFRNTEAFF
TGCGCCAGCAGCCAAGAGGGCTGGACCTTTAGGAACACTGAAGCTTTCTTT
>TRBJ1-5|TRBV12-3/TRBV12-4|NA|many
CASRQGSNQPQHF
TGTGCCAGCAGACAGGGAAGCAATCAGCCCCAGCATTTT
>TRBJ2-7|TRBV28|TRBD2|many
CASSLSGDSYEQYF
TGTGCCAGCAGCCTTAGCGGGGACTCCTACGAGCAGTACTTC
>TRBJ2-7|TRBV5-6|NA|NA
CASSLRYSYEQYF
TGTGCCAGCAGCTTGCGGTATAGCTACGAGCAGTACTTC
>TRBJ2-1|TRBV28|TRBD2|NA
CASSGGFGSGTNYNEQFF
TGTGCCAGCAGTGGGGGGTTTGGTTCCGGGACTAATTACAATGAGCAGTTCTTC